By sample fraction, the clone carrying this T cell receptor beta chain is large. The data belong to a study of immune cell composition in non-small cell lung cancer. The CDR3 covers 16 residues. Germline values: CDR1 PRHDT, CDR2 FYEKMQ (reference sequence). Trimming left V 4 bases short and J 4 bases short, with 20 bases between. Profiled with immunoSEQ multiplex PCR; TCRdb holds only in-frame clones, not every one. Seen here are 1,500 to 2,000 clones, approximately 78% observed once, and the top ten hold roughly a tenth. This chain joins TRBV13 and TRBJ2-7; D possibly corresponds to TRBD1 (5 bases). The sequence came from a human donor with non-small cell lung cancer. The specimen sequenced was lung tumor tissue. The CDR3 coding sequence is TGTGCCAGCAGCTCTTCGGTCACAGGCCAGCTTTACGAGCAGTACTTC. Amino acids: CASSSSVTGQLYEQYF.